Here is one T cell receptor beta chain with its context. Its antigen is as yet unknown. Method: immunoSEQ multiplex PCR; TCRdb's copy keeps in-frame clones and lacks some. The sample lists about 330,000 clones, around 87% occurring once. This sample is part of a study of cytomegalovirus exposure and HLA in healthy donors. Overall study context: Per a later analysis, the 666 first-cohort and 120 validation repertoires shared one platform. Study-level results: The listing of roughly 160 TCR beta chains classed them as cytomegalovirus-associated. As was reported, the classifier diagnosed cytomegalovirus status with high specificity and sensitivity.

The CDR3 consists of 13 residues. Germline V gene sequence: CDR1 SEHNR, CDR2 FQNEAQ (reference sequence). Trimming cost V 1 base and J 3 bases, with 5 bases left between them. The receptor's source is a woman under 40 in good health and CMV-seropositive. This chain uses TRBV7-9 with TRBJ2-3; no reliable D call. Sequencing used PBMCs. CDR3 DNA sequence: TGTGCCAGCAGCTTAGGGTCGACAGATACGCAGTATTTT. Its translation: CASSLGSTDTQYF. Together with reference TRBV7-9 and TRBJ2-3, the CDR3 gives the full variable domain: DTGVSQNPRHKITKRGQNVTFRCDPISEHNRLYWYRQTLGQGPEFLTYFQNEAQLEKSRLLSDRFSAERPKGSFSTLEIQRTEQGDSAMYLCASSLGSTDTQYFGPGTRLTVL.